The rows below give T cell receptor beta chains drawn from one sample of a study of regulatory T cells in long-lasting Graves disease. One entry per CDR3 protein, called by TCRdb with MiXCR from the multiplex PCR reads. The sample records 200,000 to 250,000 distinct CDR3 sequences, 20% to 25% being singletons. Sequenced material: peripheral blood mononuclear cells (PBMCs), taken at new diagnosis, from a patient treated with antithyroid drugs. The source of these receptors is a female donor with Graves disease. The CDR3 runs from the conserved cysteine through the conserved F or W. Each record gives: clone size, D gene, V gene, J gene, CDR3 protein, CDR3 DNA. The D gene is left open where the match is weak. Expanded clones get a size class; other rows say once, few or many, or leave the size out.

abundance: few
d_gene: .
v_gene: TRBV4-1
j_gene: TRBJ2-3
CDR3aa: CASSYGLGDVSDTQYF
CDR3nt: TGCGCCAGCAGCTACGGACTGGGGGACGTCTCGGATACGCAGTATTTT

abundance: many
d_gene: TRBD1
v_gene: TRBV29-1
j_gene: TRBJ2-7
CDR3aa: CSVTPGTGSHEQYF
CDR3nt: TGCAGCGTTACCCCCGGGACAGGGTCCCACGAGCAGTACTTC

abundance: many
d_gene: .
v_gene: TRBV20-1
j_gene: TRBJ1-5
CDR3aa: CSAEDRSQKPQHF
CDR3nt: TGCAGTGCTGAGGACCGCTCTCAAAAGCCCCAGCATTTT

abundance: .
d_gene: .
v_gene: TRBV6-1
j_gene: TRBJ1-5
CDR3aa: CASSSTGLGNQPQHF
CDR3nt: TGTGCCAGCAGCTCCACAGGGCTCGGCAATCAGCCCCAGCATTTT

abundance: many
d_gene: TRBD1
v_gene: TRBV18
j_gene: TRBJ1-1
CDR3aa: CASSPQGAQTEAFF
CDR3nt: TGTGCCAGCTCACCGCAGGGGGCTCAGACTGAAGCTTTCTTT

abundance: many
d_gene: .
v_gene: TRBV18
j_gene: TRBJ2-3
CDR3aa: CASSYQTSTDTQYF
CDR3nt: TGTGCCAGCTCATACCAGACTAGCACAGATACGCAGTATTTT

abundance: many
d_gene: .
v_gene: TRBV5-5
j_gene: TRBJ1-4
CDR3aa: CASSFRPDYEKLFF
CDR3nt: TGTGCCAGCAGCTTTAGACCGGATTATGAAAAACTGTTTTTT

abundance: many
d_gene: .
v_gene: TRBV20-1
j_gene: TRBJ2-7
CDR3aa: CSARPPGKDEQYF
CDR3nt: TGCAGTGCTCGCCCCCCCGGTAAGGACGAGCAGTACTTC

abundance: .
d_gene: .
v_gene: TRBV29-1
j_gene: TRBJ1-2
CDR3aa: CSTAWDNPGDGYTF
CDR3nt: TGCAGCACAGCCTGGGACAACCCAGGAGATGGCTACACCTTC

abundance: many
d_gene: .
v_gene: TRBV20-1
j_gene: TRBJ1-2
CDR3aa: CSAAKRGVVAGYTF
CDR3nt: TGCAGTGCTGCCAAAAGGGGGGTCGTCGCTGGCTACACCTTC

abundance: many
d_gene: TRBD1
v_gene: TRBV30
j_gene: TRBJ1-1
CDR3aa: CALDRITEAFF
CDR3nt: TGTGCCTTGGACAGGATCACTGAAGCTTTCTTT

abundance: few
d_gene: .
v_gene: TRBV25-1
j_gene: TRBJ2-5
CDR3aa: CASSEPGRGGTQYF
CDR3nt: TGTGCCAGCAGTGAACCAGGCAGGGGGGGGACCCAGTACTTC

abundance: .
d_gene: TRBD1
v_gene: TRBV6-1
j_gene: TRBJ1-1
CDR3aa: CASSAGQGMNTEAFF
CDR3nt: TGTGCCAGCAGTGCAGGACAGGGGATGAACACTGAAGCTTTCTTT

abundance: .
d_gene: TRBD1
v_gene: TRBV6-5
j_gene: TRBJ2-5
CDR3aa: CASSSGTGTGEVETQYF
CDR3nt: TGTGCCAGCAGTTCCGGAACCGGGACAGGGGAAGTAGAGACCCAGTACTTC

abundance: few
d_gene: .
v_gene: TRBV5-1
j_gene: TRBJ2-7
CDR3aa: CASSLASGGGLYEQYF
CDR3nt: TGCGCCAGCAGCTTGGCTTCCGGTGGAGGCTTGTACGAGCAGTACTTC

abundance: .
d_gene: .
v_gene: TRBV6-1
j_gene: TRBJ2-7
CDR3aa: CASALTENYEQYF
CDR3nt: TGTGCCAGCGCCTTAACAGAGAACTACGAGCAGTACTTC

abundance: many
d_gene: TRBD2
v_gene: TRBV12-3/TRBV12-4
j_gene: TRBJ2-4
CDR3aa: CASSFSSGGANIQYF
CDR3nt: TGTGCCAGCAGTTTTTCTAGCGGGGGGGCGAACATTCAGTACTTC

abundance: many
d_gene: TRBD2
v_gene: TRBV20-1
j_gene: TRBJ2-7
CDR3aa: CSADGTSGGTNEQYF
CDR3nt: TGCAGTGCTGACGGGACTAGCGGGGGGACCAACGAGCAGTACTTC

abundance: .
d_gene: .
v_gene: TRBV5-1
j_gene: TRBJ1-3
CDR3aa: CASSLGRGAGNTIYF
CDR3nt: TGCGCCAGCAGCTTGGGCAGGGGAGCTGGAAACACCATATATTTT

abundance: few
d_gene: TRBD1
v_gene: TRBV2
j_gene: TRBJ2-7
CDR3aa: CASSSGTGKTEQYF
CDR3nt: TGTGCCAGCAGCTCCGGGACAGGGAAGACCGAGCAGTACTTC

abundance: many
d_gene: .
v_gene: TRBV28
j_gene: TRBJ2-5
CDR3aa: CASSPASAWGEWTQYF
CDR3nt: TGTGCCAGCAGCCCCGCCAGTGCGTGGGGAGAGTGGACCCAGTACTTC

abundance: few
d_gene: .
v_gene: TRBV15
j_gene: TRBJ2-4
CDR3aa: CATSRDSGGVGKNIQYF
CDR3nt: TGTGCCACCAGCAGAGATTCGGGCGGGGTGGGCAAAAACATTCAGTACTTC

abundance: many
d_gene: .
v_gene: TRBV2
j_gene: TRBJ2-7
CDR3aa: CASSSTGPYEQYF
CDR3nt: TGTGCCAGCAGCTCGACAGGACCCTACGAGCAGTACTTC

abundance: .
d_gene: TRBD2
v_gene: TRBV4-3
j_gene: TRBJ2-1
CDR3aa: CASSQDRSGGNEQFF
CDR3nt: TGCGCCAGCAGCCAAGATCGGTCGGGGGGCAATGAGCAGTTCTTC

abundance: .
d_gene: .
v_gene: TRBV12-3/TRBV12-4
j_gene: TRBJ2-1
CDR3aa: CASSNLSGGEQFF
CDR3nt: TGTGCCAGCAGTAATCTGTCTGGGGGGGAGCAGTTCTTC

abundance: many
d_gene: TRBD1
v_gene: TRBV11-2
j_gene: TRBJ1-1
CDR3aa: CASSQGVATEAFF
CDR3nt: TGTGCCAGCAGTCAGGGGGTTGCCACTGAAGCTTTCTTT

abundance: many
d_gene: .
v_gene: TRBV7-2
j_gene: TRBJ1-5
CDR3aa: CASSLTRNQPQHF
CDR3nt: TGTGCCAGCAGCTTAACGCGCAATCAGCCCCAGCATTTT

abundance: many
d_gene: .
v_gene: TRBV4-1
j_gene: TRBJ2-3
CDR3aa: CASSRAGSTDTQYF
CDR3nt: TGCGCCAGCAGCCGGGCGGGTAGCACAGATACGCAGTATTTT

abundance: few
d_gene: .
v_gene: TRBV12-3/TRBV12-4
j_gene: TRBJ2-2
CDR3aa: CASSLTTNTGELFF
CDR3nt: TGTGCCAGCAGCCTGACAACGAACACCGGGGAGCTGTTTTTT

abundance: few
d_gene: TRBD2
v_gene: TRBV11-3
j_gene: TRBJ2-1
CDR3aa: CASSRLAGGGEQFF
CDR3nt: TGTGCCAGCAGCCGACTAGCGGGAGGAGGCGAGCAGTTCTTC

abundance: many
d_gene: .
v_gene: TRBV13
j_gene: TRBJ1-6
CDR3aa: CASSFRDEDSPLHF
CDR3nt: TGTGCCAGCAGCTTCCGAGATGAGGATTCACCCCTCCACTTT

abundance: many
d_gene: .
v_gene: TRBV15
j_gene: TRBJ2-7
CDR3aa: CATSSRRESYEQYF
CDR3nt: TGTGCCACCAGCAGTAGACGGGAGTCATACGAGCAGTACTTC

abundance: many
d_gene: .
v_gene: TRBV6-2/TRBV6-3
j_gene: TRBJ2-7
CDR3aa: CASSAGTPREQYF
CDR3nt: TGTGCCAGCAGCGCCGGGACGCCTCGCGAGCAGTACTTC

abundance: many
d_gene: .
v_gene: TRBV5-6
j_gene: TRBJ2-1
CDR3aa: CASSFQGSEQFF
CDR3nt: TGTGCCAGCAGCTTCCAGGGGAGTGAGCAGTTCTTC

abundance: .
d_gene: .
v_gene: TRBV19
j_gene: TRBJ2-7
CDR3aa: CASSTIQGDEQYF
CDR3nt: TGTGCCAGTAGTACAATCCAGGGTGACGAGCAGTACTTC

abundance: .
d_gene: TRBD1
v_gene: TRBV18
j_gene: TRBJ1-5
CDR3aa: CASSPSSRSGTGQPQHF
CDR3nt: TGTGCCAGCTCACCAAGTTCCCGTTCCGGGACAGGGCAGCCCCAGCATTTT

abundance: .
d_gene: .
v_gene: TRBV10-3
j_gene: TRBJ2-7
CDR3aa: CAISESLSKQYF
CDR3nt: TGTGCCATCAGTGAGTCCCTATCCAAGCAGTACTTC

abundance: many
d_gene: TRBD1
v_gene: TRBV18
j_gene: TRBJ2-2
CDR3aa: CASSTRTGDTGELFF
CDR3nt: TGTGCCAGCTCCACGCGAACAGGGGACACCGGGGAGCTGTTTTTT

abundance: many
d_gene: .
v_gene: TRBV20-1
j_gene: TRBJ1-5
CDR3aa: CSASPGSQPQHF
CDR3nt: TGCAGTGCATCTCCAGGGAGTCAGCCCCAGCATTTT

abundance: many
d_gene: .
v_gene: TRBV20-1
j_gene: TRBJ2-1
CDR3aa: CSARDWGGSNEQFF
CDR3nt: TGCAGTGCTAGAGATTGGGGCGGGTCCAATGAGCAGTTCTTC

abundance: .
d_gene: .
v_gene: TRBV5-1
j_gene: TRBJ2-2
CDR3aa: CATSANTGELFF
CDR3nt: TGCGCCACGTCGGCGAACACCGGGGAGCTGTTTTTT

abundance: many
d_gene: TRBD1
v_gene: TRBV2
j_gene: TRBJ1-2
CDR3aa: CASRESQGGYGYTF
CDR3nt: TGTGCCAGCAGAGAGTCCCAGGGGGGCTATGGCTACACCTTC

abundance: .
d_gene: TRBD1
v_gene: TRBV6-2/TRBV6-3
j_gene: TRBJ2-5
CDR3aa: CASSYGVGAGGPQETQYF
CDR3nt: TGTGCCAGCAGTTATGGGGTCGGGGCAGGGGGCCCCCAAGAGACCCAGTACTTC

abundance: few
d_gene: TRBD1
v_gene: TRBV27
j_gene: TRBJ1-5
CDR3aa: CASSPLDRDNQPQHF
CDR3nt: TGTGCCAGCAGTCCCTTGGACAGGGACAATCAGCCCCAGCATTTT

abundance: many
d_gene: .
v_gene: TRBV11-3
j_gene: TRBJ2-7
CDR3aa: CASSLGTAEQYF
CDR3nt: TGTGCCAGCAGCTTAGGGACGGCCGAGCAGTACTTC